These T cell receptor beta chains were read from a single sample in a study of PD-L1 blockade in urothelial cancer. Profiling relied on immunoSEQ multiplex PCR, and the TCRdb table lists in-frame clones only, not all of them. In the table there are 45,000 to 50,000 clones, 70% to 90% of which are singletons. Sequencing used PBMCs, obtained around atezolizumab (anti-PD-L1) treatment. The receptors were gathered from a man between 65 and 85 years old with urothelial cancer. The CDR3 runs from the conserved cysteine through the conserved F or W.

TRBJ1-3	TRBV2	CASSPKNTIYF
TRBJ2-5	TRBV5-4	CASSLGRGETQYF
TRBJ2-5	TRBV5-6	CASSSTSGRTTYQETQYF
TRBJ2-5	TRBV19	CASSISGQGWETQYF
TRBJ1-1	TRBV6-5	CASRGQGAGDTEAFF
TRBJ2-7	TRBV30	CAWSRGRYEQYF
TRBJ2-1	TRBV6-6	CASIPADSYNEQFF
TRBJ2-3	TRBV5-4	CASSRLAGGYDTDTQYF
TRBJ2-5	TRBV11-2	CASSLGRAGGDKETQYF
TRBJ2-7	TRBV5-4	CASSLNRSPYEQYF
TRBJ2-3	TRBV27	CASSFPGAGTDTQYF
TRBJ1-1	TRBV30	CAWSVGGRQGAEAFF
TRBJ2-1	TRBV5-1	CASRGGTDNEQFF
TRBJ2-1	TRBV19	CASSISPTPGYNEQFF
TRBJ2-7	TRBV5-1	CASSLGTQYLAGTYEQYF
TRBJ2-5	TRBV28	CASTPGTIQETQYF
TRBJ1-2	TRBV7-3	CASSSGQGYGGYTF
TRBJ1-5	TRBV10-2	CASSDSYSNQPQHF
TRBJ2-7	TRBV18	CASSPPANRAYEQYF
TRBJ1-1	TRBV6-5	CASSYSWGGTEAFF
TRBJ2-5	TRBV6-5	CASSSLGLQETQYF
TRBJ2-7	TRBV4-1	CASSQDPGGSYEQYF
TRBJ1-3	TRBV7-2	CASSLAQFVAGNTIYF
TRBJ2-7	TRBV5-1	CASKPGGQLDEQYF
TRBJ1-4	TRBV2	CASRLVSTNEKLFF
TRBJ2-7	TRBV11-3	CASSLTDEREQYF
TRBJ1-1	TRBV5-1	CASSPTGGEAFF
TRBJ2-5	TRBV4-1	CASSLAGGPQETQYF
TRBJ1-5	TRBV28	CASSFSSDRDNQPQHF
TRBJ2-7	TRBV7-8	CASSIETGSSYEQYF
TRBJ1-1	TRBV14	CASSQDPGGEAFF
TRBJ1-4	TRBV7-2	CASSPGPEANEKLFF
TRBJ2-3	TRBV18	CASSPREGGTDTQYF
TRBJ2-7	TRBV4-1	CASSQVTSGTPYEQYF
TRBJ1-1	TRBV6-5	CASSYSDRATEAFF
TRBJ2-5	TRBV29-1	CSVGAEDQETQYF
TRBJ2-5	TRBV4-2	CASSQGAGGQETQYF
TRBJ2-1	TRBV5-5	CASSLGELAGDNEQFF
TRBJ2-3	TRBV6-1	CASSETQGARREGRSDTQYF
TRBJ2-5	TRBV6-1	CASGPGVETQYF
TRBJ1-3	TRBV2	CASSGHNSGNTIYF
TRBJ2-5	TRBV28	CASSSGTGTGVEETQYF
TRBJ1-1	TRBV28	CASPPPVWTGGSNTEAFF
TRBJ2-5	TRBV6-1	CASSRTGEETQYF
TRBJ2-7	TRBV7-9	CASSPMRQGNYEQYF
TRBJ2-1	TRBV18	CASSPRLAGEVGSYNEQFF
TRBJ2-7	TRBV2	CARWGGRGEQYF
TRBJ2-3	TRBV2	CASTPGLAECF
TRBJ1-2	TRBV28	CASSAGQGITYGYTF
TRBJ1-1	TRBV30	CAWTGTLGTEAFF
TRBJ2-5	TRBV27	CASGLPGLARQETQYF
TRBJ2-7	TRBV9	CASSVGSATEQYF
TRBJ1-2	TRBV2	CASRGTGNGYTF
TRBJ2-7	TRBV18	CASSLLQALQDEQYF
TRBJ2-5	TRBV27	CASSLKGTGLLVGTQYF
TRBJ1-5	TRBV19	CASTPGGTGYQPQHF
TRBJ1-1	TRBV28	CASSFTGGDNTEAFF
TRBJ1-2	TRBV19	CASRRDRSHYGYTF